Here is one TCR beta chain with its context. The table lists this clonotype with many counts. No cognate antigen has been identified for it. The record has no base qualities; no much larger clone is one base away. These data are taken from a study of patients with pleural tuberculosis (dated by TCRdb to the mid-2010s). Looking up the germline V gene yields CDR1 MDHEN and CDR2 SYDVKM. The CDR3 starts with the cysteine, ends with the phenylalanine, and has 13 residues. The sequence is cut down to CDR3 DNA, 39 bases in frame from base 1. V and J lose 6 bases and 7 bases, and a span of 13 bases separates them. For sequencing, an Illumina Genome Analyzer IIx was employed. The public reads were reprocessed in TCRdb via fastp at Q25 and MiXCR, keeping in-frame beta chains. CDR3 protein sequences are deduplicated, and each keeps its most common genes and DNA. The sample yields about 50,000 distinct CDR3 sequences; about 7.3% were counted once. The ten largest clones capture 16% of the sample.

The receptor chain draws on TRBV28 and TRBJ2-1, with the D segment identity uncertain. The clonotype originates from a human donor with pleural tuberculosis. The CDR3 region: CASRDHTKNEQFF. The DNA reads TGTGCCAGCAGGGATCACACTAAAAATGAGCAGTTCTTC.